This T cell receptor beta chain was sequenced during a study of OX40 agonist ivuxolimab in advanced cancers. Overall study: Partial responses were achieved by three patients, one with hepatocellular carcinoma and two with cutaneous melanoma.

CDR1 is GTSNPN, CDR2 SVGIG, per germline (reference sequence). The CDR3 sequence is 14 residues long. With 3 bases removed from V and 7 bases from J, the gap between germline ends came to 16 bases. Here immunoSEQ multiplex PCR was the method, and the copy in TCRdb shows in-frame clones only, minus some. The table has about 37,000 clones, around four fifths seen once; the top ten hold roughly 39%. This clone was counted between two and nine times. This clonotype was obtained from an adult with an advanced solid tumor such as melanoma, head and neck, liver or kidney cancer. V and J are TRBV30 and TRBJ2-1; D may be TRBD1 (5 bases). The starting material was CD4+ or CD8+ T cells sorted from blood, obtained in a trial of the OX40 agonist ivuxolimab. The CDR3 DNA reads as TGTGCCTGGAGCCGAACAGGTTTCGAAAATGAGCAGTTCTTC. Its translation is CAWSRTGFENEQFF.